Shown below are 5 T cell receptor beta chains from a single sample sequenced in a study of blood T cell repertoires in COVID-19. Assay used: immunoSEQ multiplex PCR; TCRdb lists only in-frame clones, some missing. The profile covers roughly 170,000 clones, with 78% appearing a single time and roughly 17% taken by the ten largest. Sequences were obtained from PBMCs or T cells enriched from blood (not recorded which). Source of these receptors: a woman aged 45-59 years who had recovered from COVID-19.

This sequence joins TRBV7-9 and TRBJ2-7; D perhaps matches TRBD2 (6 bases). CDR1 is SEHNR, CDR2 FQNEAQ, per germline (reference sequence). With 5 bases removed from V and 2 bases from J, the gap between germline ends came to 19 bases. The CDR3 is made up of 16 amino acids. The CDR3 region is CASSPTRDFFPYEQYF. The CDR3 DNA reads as TGTGCCAGCAGCCCGACCCGGGACTTCTTTCCCTACGAGCAGTACTTC.

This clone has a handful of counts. CDR3 bases: TGCGCCAGCAGCGGATCTAGCGGGAGTGGCTACGAGCAGTACTTC. It yields the protein CASSGSSGSGYEQYF. The chain employs TRBV5-1 and TRBJ2-7, with 10 bases matching TRBD2. CDR1 SGHRS and CDR2 YFSETQ come from the germline V gene. V was pared by 4 bases and J by 3 bases, with 7 bases of the junction left unmatched. The CDR3 length is 15 residues.

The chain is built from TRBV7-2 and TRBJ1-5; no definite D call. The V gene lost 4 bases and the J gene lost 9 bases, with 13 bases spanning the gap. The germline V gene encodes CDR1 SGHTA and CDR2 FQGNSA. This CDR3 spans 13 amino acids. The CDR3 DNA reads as TGTGCCAGCAGCTACCGGGGAGACGGGCCCCAGCATTTT. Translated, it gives CASSYRGDGPQHF.

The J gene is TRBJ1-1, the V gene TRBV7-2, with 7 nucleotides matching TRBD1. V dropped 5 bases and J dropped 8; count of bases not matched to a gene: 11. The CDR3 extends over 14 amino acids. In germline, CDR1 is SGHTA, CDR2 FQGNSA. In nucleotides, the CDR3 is TGTGCCAGCAGCAGGGACAGACAAGAACCGGAAGCTTTCTTT. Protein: CASSRDRQEPEAFF.

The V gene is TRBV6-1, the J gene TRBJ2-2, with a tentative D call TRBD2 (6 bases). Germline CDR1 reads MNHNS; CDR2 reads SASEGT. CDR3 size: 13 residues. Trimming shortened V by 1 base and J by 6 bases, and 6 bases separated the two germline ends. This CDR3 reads CASSEGLAGELFF. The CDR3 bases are TGTGCCAGCAGTGAAGGACTAGCCGGGGAGCTGTTTTTT.